These 23 T cell receptor beta chains share one sample of origin, sequenced in a study of identical twins (dated by TCRdb to the mid-2010s). Library method: 5' RACE. TCRdb records Illumina HiSeq 2000 as the sequencer. Clones were called with MiXCR by TCRdb after fastp trimmed the public reads at Q25, and only in-frame beta chains were retained. One record per CDR3 amino acid sequence lists the most common genes and DNA. Recorded for this sample are about 890,000 distinct CDR3 sequences; around an eighth of them occurred a single time. The ten largest clones represent roughly 1.6% of the sample. This sample also appeared in a second study, on yellow fever vaccine responses in identical twins.

Sequencing was done on a sample of PBMCs. These receptor sequences come from a young woman in good health.

This clonotype was observed a handful of times. The rearrangement uses TRBV27 and TRBJ2-5; no clear D. With 5 bases removed from V and 2 bases from J, the gap between germline ends came to 12 bases. Germline V gives CDR1 MNHEY, CDR2 SMNVEV (reference sequence). The length of the CDR3 is 14 residues. The chain's CDR3 is CASSLSPHQETQYF. Written as DNA, the CDR3 is TGTGCCAGCAGTCTCTCTCCCCATCAAGAGACCCAGTACTTC.

This clonotype has more than one count but fewer than ten. The gene calls are TRBV5-5 and TRBJ2-3, with 9 bases matching TRBD2. In germline, CDR1 is SGHKS, CDR2 YYEKEE (reference sequence). V shed 3 bases and J 4 bases; nucleotides not matched to a gene: 6. There are 15 residues in the CDR3. The CDR3: CASSSRGLAADTQYF. CDR3 nucleotides: TGTGCCAGCAGCTCCAGGGGACTAGCAGCAGATACGCAGTATTTT.

CDR3 region: CASSYQTLNTGELFF. CDR3 DNA sequence: TGTGCCAGCAGTTACCAGACCTTGAACACCGGGGAGCTGTTTTTT. The V and J genes are TRBV6-5 and TRBJ2-2; D gene unclear. The CDR3 is made up of 15 amino acids. Looked up from germline, CDR1 is MNHEY and CDR2 is SVGAGI. V was clipped by 2 bases and J by 1 base, with 8 bases between them.

The V call is TRBV2, the J call TRBJ2-7; 10 bases line up with TRBD1. Looked up from germline, CDR1 is SNHLY and CDR2 is FYNNEI. The J segment lost 2 bases and the V segment lost 10 bases, leaving 8 bases of the junction unmatched. The CDR3 consists of 14 residues. The CDR3 loop reads CATTTGQGTYEQYF. The CDR3 bases are TGTGCCACCACCACGGGACAGGGGACCTACGAGCAGTACTTC.

The genes are TRBV10-3 and TRBJ2-5; 11 bases line up with TRBD2. This CDR3 contains 16 residues. Germline trimming cut 6 bases from V and 5 bases from J; bases unmatched to any gene: 11. Germline V lookup: CDR1 ENHRY, CDR2 SYGVKD. The CDR3 bases are TGTGCCATCAGAGGGACTAGCGGTCCTAAAGGGGAGACCCAGTACTTC. Translation: CAIRGTSGPKGETQYF.

This clonotype was recorded a few times. This chain connects TRBV20-1 to TRBJ2-1; D might be TRBD2 (6 bases). Germline assignment: CDR1 DFQATT and CDR2 SNEGSKA (reference sequence). Trimming pared 6 bases from V and 0 bases from J, leaving 12 bases between. The CDR3 totals 14 residues. In DNA form, the CDR3 reads TGCAGTGCCTCCCGGGGGACCTCCTACAATGAGCAGTTCTTC. Its protein product is CSASRGTSYNEQFF.

The genes are TRBV27 and TRBJ2-6, with D unresolved. CDR3 size: 17 residues. The germline gives CDR1 MNHEY, CDR2 SMNVEV (reference sequence). V lost 5 bases to trimming and J lost 0 bases, with 14 bases between them. CDR3 sequence (DNA): TGTGCCAGCAGTGCCGAAAGTTCAGTCTCTGGGGCCAACGTCCTGACTTTC. This translates into CASSAESSVSGANVLTF.

This clonotype was seen a handful of times. J is TRBJ2-7 and V is TRBV4-2; 8 bases fit TRBD1. V was clipped by 1 base and J by 4 bases; unmatched bases: 3. This CDR3 has 14 residues. CDR1 and CDR2 from the germline V gene are LGHNA and YNFKEQ. The CDR3 reads CASSQGTGQYEQYF. CDR3 nucleotide sequence: TGTGCCAGCAGCCAAGGGACAGGGCAATACGAGCAGTACTTC.

V and J are TRBV20-1 and TRBJ2-7, with 8 bases aligning to TRBD2. The junction had 4 bases not matched to a gene; V was cut back by 4 bases and J by 2 bases. In germline, CDR1 is DFQATT, CDR2 SNEGSKA (reference sequence). This CDR3 has 13 amino acids. The chain's CDR3 is CSATPGGAYEQYV. The CDR3 DNA sequence: TGCAGTGCTACGCCGGGAGGGGCCTACGAGCAGTACGTC.

The J gene is TRBJ1-2, the V gene TRBV12-3 or TRBV12-4; D is ambiguous. Trimming took off 4 bases at V and 4 bases at J, with 10 bases between the two ends. CDR3 size: 13 residues. The CDR3, as DNA: TGTGCCAGCAGTTCGTCGACCGTCTATGGCTACACCTTC. It codes for CASSSSTVYGYTF.

This clonotype has just a few counts. The chain has TRBV10-2 and TRBJ2-7; tentatively, D is TRBD1 (5 bases). The CDR3 loop spans 14 amino acids. Trimming took 7 bases from V and 2 from J, leaving 15 bases between them. Germline assignment: CDR1 WSHSY and CDR2 SAAADI. The CDR3 nucleotides are TGCGCCAGCACCCTCGGACACAGCACCTACGAGCAGTACTTC. Translated: CASTLGHSTYEQYF.

J is TRBJ2-2 and V is TRBV20-1; a possible D gene is TRBD1 (5 bases). Trimming shortened V by 5 bases and J by 3 bases, and 10 bases separated the two germline ends. Germline-derived CDR1 and CDR2 are DFQATT and SNEGSKA (reference sequence). The CDR3 has 13 residues. CDR3 sequence reads: CSASQGYTGELFF. CDR3 in DNA: TGCAGTGCTTCCCAGGGTTACACCGGGGAGCTGTTTTTT.

The CDR3 bases are TGTGCCAGCACGATAGCGGACTACAATGAGCAGTTCTTC. The encoded protein is CASTIADYNEQFF. The chain recombines TRBV7-9 with TRBJ2-1; the D gene is possibly TRBD2 (6 bases). Germline lookup yields CDR1 SEHNR and CDR2 FQNEAQ (reference sequence). V was trimmed by 7 bases and J by 3 bases, leaving 10 bases between them. CDR3 length equals 13 residues.

This clonotype turned up a few times. V is TRBV10-3 and J is TRBJ1-5; D unclear. V lost 3 bases to trimming and J lost 3 bases, with 12 bases between them. Germline CDR1 and CDR2: ENHRY and SYGVKD. This CDR3 is 15 amino acids long. The CDR3 is CAISDSRTYNQPQHF. The CDR3 DNA is TGTGCCATCAGTGATTCCAGGACCTACAATCAGCCCCAGCATTTT.

The rearrangement joins TRBV24-1 to TRBJ2-2, with D possibly being TRBD1 or TRBD2 (6 bases each). CDR3 size: 14 residues. Trimming took off 7 bases at V and 5 bases at J, with 13 bases between the two ends. Germline V lookup: CDR1 KGHDR, CDR2 SFDVKD. The CDR3 loop is CATRGTRETGELFF. Here the CDR3 DNA reads TGTGCCACCAGGGGGACACGGGAGACCGGGGAGCTGTTTTTT.

CDR3 nucleotides: TGTGCCAGCAGACGAACTGTGGTGCAGGCCCAAGAGACCCAGTACTTC. Translating it yields CASRRTVVQAQETQYF. The V gene is TRBV5-4, the J gene TRBJ2-5, with unresolved D. From germline, CDR1 is SGHNT and CDR2 YYREEE (reference sequence). Trimming took off 5 bases at V and 1 base at J, with 18 bases between the two ends. The CDR3 extends over 16 amino acids. Combining the CDR3 with reference TRBV5-4 and TRBJ2-5 gives the whole variable domain ETGVTQSPTHLIKTRGQQVTLRCSSQSGHNTVSWYQQALGQGPQFIFQYYREEENGRGNFPPRFSGLQFPNYSSELNVNALELDDSALYLCASRRTVVQAQETQYFGPGTRLLVL.

About this clonotype: A clone one base away is much larger, so this may be a read error. This rearrangement joins TRBV29-1 to TRBJ1-1; D not certain. Germline-derived CDR1 and CDR2 are SQVTM and ANQGSEA. This CDR3 comprises 13 residues. The CDR3 is CCVAKGGSTEAFF. The CDR3 bases are TGCTGCGTTGCCAAGGGAGGCAGCACTGAAGCTTTCTTT.

This clonotype was seen a few times. The chain combines TRBV20-1 with TRBJ2-5; D is undetermined. V was pared by 7 bases and J by 2 bases, with 8 bases between. Germline-derived CDR1 and CDR2 are DFQATT and SNEGSKA (reference sequence). The CDR3 covers 11 residues. The CDR3 nucleotides read TGCAGTGTGTCCAGACAAGAGACCCAGTACTTC. Its protein is CSVSRQETQYF.

A few counts support this clonotype. CDR3 coding DNA: TGTGCCAGCAGTTTATTGGGGGGGCCTGGCACCGGGGAGCTGTTTTTT. Amino acids: CASSLLGGPGTGELFF. The chain employs TRBV27 and TRBJ2-2; tentative D call: TRBD2 (7 bases). The CDR3 consists of 16 residues. Per germline, CDR1 MNHEY and CDR2 SMNVEV (reference sequence). V lost 1 base and J lost 4, with 13 bases in between.

The chain is built from TRBV6-1 and TRBJ2-7, with no clear D. Trimming took off 2 bases at V and 3 bases at J, with 8 bases between the two ends. This CDR3 region has 13 residues. The germline V gene encodes CDR1 MNHNS and CDR2 SASEGT. CDR3 loop: CASSEYGSYEQYV. The CDR3 nucleotides read TGTGCCAGCAGTGAATATGGCAGCTACGAGCAGTACGTC.

This clonotype was seen a few times. This CDR3 reads CASSWGQPAMNTEAFF. CDR3 DNA sequence: TGTGCCAGCAGTTGGGGACAGCCCGCCATGAACACTGAAGCTTTCTTT. V is TRBV12-3 or TRBV12-4 and J is TRBJ1-1; 7 nucleotides agree with TRBD1. This CDR3 comprises 16 residues. J was trimmed by 0 bases and V by 4 bases; bases with no gene match: 8.

This clonotype was detected ten times or more. This chain uses TRBV20-1 with TRBJ1-1, with TRBD1 matching over 9 bases. The CDR3 loop spans 11 amino acids. The germline gives CDR1 DFQATT, CDR2 SNEGSKA (reference sequence). J gave up 10 bases and V 4 bases, and 4 bases lay outside the gene matches. The CDR3 bases are TGCAGTGCTACCGACAGGGGGGTAGCTTTCTTT. Amino acid sequence: CSATDRGVAFF.

This clonotype was picked up many times. The chain is built from TRBV7-9 and TRBJ2-1, with D possibly TRBD2 on 5 matching bases. V was trimmed by 2 bases and J by 7 bases, leaving 21 bases between them. The CDR3 spans 17 residues. Looked up from germline, CDR1 is SEHNR and CDR2 is FQNEAQ (reference sequence). Here the CDR3 DNA reads TGTGCCAGCAGCTTAAATGTGGGAGCCCCCAGTAGGAATGAGCAGTTCTTC. This codes for CASSLNVGAPSRNEQFF.